This TCR beta chain derives from a study of PD-L1 blockade in urothelial cancer. Study context: Patients started atezolizumab in the mid-2010s, 1,200 mg intravenously every 3 weeks. Median T cell yield per blood sample was about 150,000 cells.

Templates that were synthetic TCR analogs were spiked into each PCR. Libraries were prepared by immunoSEQ multiplex PCR; TCRdb keeps only in-frame clonotypes and omits some of them. The sample lists around 63,000 clones, roughly 76% seen once, with under 7.5% in the top ten. Germline loops: CDR1 SGDLS, CDR2 YYNGEE. V was pared by 0 bases and J by 1 base, with 11 bases between. The CDR3 is 16 amino acids. The time point: pretreatment peripheral blood. Patients each gave 1 to 8 samples, pretreatment and on-treatment. The rearrangement links TRBV9 to TRBJ2-1, with a possible D match to TRBD1 (5 bases). Material: PBMCs, obtained around atezolizumab (anti-PD-L1) treatment. The source is a man in his 70s with urothelial cancer. CDR3 sequence reads: CASSVGGSRSYNEQFF. In DNA, the CDR3 is TGTGCCAGCAGCGTAGGGGGCTCCCGGTCCTACAATGAGCAGTTCTTC.